What follows are 27 T cell receptor beta chains derived from one specimen sequenced in a study of T cell repertoires in cytomegalovirus infection. These receptors' targets are unknown. MiXCR, applied by TCRdb to the reads, yields one record per CDR3 protein. The sample lists around 430,000 distinct CDR3 sequences, roughly 46% seen once, with around 45% in the top ten. This sample comprised cultured PBMCs, obtained from culture after CMV antigen stimulation. The origin of the receptors is a human donor in good health (CMV status not recorded). Some clones in this sample may be carry-over from other donors' samples.

This clonotype was detected ten times or more. The V and J genes are TRBV7-2 and TRBJ2-7, with D unresolved. V dropped 1 base and J dropped 4 bases, with 8 bases sitting between them. CDR1 SGHTA and CDR2 FQGNSA come from the germline V gene. The CDR3 has 13 amino acids. The CDR3 loop reads CASSLGSPYEQYF. CDR3 nucleotides: TGTGCCAGCAGCTTAGGGTCCCCTTACGAGCAGTACTTC.

V gene TRBV20-1 combines with J gene TRBJ2-5; TRBD2 matches 7 bases. There are 16 residues in the CDR3. Germline assignment: CDR1 DFQATT and CDR2 SNEGSKA (reference sequence). V dropped 0 bases and J dropped 3; count of bases not matched to a gene: 10. The CDR3 DNA sequence: TGCAGTGCTAGAGAGTGGCTAGCGGTGGCAAAAGAGACCCAGTACTTC. Protein: CSAREWLAVAKETQYF.

The V gene is TRBV5-4, the J gene TRBJ2-4, with D possibly being TRBD2 (6 bases). Trimming removed 9 bases at V and 1 base at J, with 14 bases between. The CDR3 runs 14 residues. CDR1 is SGHNT, CDR2 YYREEE, per germline (reference sequence). Here the CDR3 DNA reads TGTGCCACCTCGGAGGGGTCCGCCAAAAACATTCAGTACTTC. Its translation: CATSEGSAKNIQYF.

This clonotype was detected many times. The chain is built from TRBV7-2 and TRBJ2-7; 11 positions match TRBD2. CDR1 is SGHTA, CDR2 FQGNSA, per germline. Trimming took 0 bases from V and 0 from J; bases not matched to a gene: 7. This CDR3 spans 18 amino acids. The CDR3 is CASSLASSGRTLSYEQYF. The CDR3 bases are TGTGCCAGCAGCTTAGCTTCTAGCGGGAGGACCCTCTCCTACGAGCAGTACTTC. Looking up the rest from reference TRBV7-2 and TRBJ2-7 gives the full variable domain: GAGVSQSPSNKVTEKGKDVELRCDPISGHTALYWYRQSLGQGLEFLIYFQGNSAPDKSGLPSDRFSAERTGGSVSTLTIQRTQQEDSAVYLCASSLASSGRTLSYEQYFGPGTRLTVT.

The V gene is TRBV7-9, the J gene TRBJ2-7; 9 bases line up with TRBD1. Trimming at V came to 4 bases and at J to 3 bases, leaving 10 bases not matched to a gene. Per the germline V gene, CDR1 is SEHNR and CDR2 is FQNEAQ (reference sequence). This CDR3 has 16 amino acids. DNA of the CDR3: TGTGCCAGCAGCTCCCCGAGTGGGACAGGGAGCTACGAGCAGTACTTC. This sequence encodes CASSSPSGTGSYEQYF.

The chain couples TRBV19 to TRBJ1-2; D unresolved. The CDR3 consists of 15 residues. The germline V gene encodes CDR1 LNHDA and CDR2 SQIVND (reference sequence). The ends were cut back, 3 bases at V and 4 bases at J, with 15 bases in the middle. CDR3 region: CASSITALVGYGYTF. The DNA for the CDR3 is TGTGCCAGTAGTATCACTGCCCTGGTAGGCTATGGCTACACCTTC. The full variable domain, completed using reference TRBV19 and TRBJ1-2, is DGGITQSPKYLFRKEGQNVTLSCEQNLNHDAMYWYRQDPGQGLRLIYYSQIVNDFQKGDIAEGYSVSREKKESFPLTVTSAQKNPTAFYLCASSITALVGYGYTFGSGTRLTVV.

The rearrangement joins TRBV7-8 to TRBJ2-3; tentatively, D is TRBD2 (5 bases). The CDR3 loop spans 13 amino acids. The germline CDR1 and CDR2 sequences are SGHVS and FQNEAQ. V was shortened by 4 bases and J by 5 bases, with 10 bases between the two germline ends. The CDR3 sequence: CASSSLAIDTQYF. The CDR3 nucleotides read TGTGCCAGCAGCTCATTAGCGATAGATACGCAGTATTTT.

The V gene is TRBV6-2 or TRBV6-3, the J gene TRBJ2-7; D may match TRBD1 or TRBD2 (6 bases each). Between the trimmed V and J ends, which lost 6 bases and 7 bases, there was a span of 19 bases. The germline gives CDR1 MNHEY, CDR2 SVGEGT. This CDR3 has 14 amino acids. CDR3 in DNA: TGTGCCAGCAGGCCGACAGGCGGGAATTGGGAGCAGTACTTC. Translated, it gives CASRPTGGNWEQYF.

Only one count was recorded for this clonotype. The chain joins TRBV5-4 to TRBJ2-7, with TRBD2 matching over 8 bases. Unmatched junction bases numbered 7, after V lost 5 bases and J lost 0 bases. Germline CDR1 reads SGHNT; CDR2 reads YYREEE (reference sequence). There are 15 residues in the CDR3. Here the CDR3 reads CASSTGGDNSYEQYF. In nucleotides, the CDR3 is TGTGCCAGCAGTACGGGAGGGGACAACTCCTACGAGCAGTACTTC.

A few counts support this clonotype. The rearrangement joins TRBV6-1 to TRBJ2-6, with 13 bases lining up with TRBD2. V shed 4 bases and J 0 bases; nucleotides not matched to a gene: 6. Germline CDR1 is MNHNS and CDR2 is SASEGT. The CDR3 sequence is 19 residues long. CDR3 loop: CASSGGLAGDYSGANVLTF. The CDR3 DNA sequence: TGTGCCAGCAGTGGAGGACTAGCGGGGGACTACTCTGGGGCCAACGTCCTGACTTTC.

This clonotype was observed a few times. The V call is TRBV12-3 or TRBV12-4, the J call TRBJ1-3; D is unclear. The CDR3 runs to 14 residues. V lost 6 bases, J lost 4 bases, and 13 bases lay in between. The DNA of the CDR3 is TGTGCCAGCAGCCCCTGGTCGGAAGGAAACACCATATATTTT. Protein sequence: CASSPWSEGNTIYF.

This clonotype was picked up a small number of times. The chain joins TRBV5-4 to TRBJ2-3, with no clear D. The germline gives CDR1 SGHNT, CDR2 YYREEE (reference sequence). There are 13 residues in the CDR3. The V and J ends lost 0 bases and 5 bases respectively, with 7 bases between them. CDR3 DNA: TGTGCCAGCAGCTTGGAAGGGCAAGATACGCAGTATTTT. The encoded protein is CASSLEGQDTQYF.

This clonotype occurred a few times. The V and J genes are TRBV6-1 and TRBJ1-2, with D possibly matching TRBD1 (5 bases). CDR1 is MNHNS and CDR2 is SASEGT in the germline V gene. Deletions cut 6 bases from V and 8 bases from J, with 16 bases between. CDR3 length: 13 residues. The CDR3 nucleotides read TGTGCCAGCAGCTCCGACGGGGGAAAAGGCTACACCTTC. Encoded protein: CASSSDGGKGYTF.

This clonotype was seen only a few times. The chain has TRBV7-2 and TRBJ2-7, with TRBD2 identical over 11 bases. CDR1 is SGHTA and CDR2 is FQGNSA in the germline V gene. The junction had 7 bases not matched to a gene; V was cut back by 5 bases and J by 7 bases. CDR3 size: 14 residues. The CDR3: CASSQGLAEGEQYF. The CDR3 DNA reads TGTGCCAGCAGCCAGGGACTAGCGGAAGGGGAGCAGTACTTC.

The V and J genes are TRBV11-2 and TRBJ1-4, with unresolved D. Trimming removed 5 bases from V and 4 bases from J, with 14 bases in between. The CDR3 loop spans 15 amino acids. Germline values: CDR1 SGHAT, CDR2 FQNNGV. CDR3 sequence: CASSPSPGHNEKLFF. The CDR3, as DNA: TGTGCCAGCAGCCCCTCACCAGGCCATAATGAAAAACTGTTTTTT.

The V and J genes are TRBV19 and TRBJ2-6; D is unresolved. Germline V gives CDR1 LNHDA, CDR2 SQIVND (reference sequence). Between the trimmed V and J ends, which lost 0 bases and 4 bases, there was a span of 13 bases. CDR3 length: 17 residues. Written as DNA, the CDR3 is TGTGCCAGTAGTATAGATAAACGTTTCCTCGGGGCCAACGTCCTGACTTTC. This gives the protein CASSIDKRFLGANVLTF. The full variable domain, in which reference TRBV19 and TRBJ2-6 provide the parts outside the CDR3, is DGGITQSPKYLFRKEGQNVTLSCEQNLNHDAMYWYRQDPGQGLRLIYYSQIVNDFQKGDIAEGYSVSREKKESFPLTVTSAQKNPTAFYLCASSIDKRFLGANVLTFGAGSRLTVL.

This clonotype has only a few counts. The CDR3 nucleotides read TGTGCCAGCAGTCGGACCGGGACAGGGTCCGTTGGTCAGCCCCAGCATTTT. This encodes CASSRTGTGSVGQPQHF. This chain joins TRBV6-8 and TRBJ1-5, with TRBD1 matching 9 bases. V shed 5 bases and J 6 bases; nucleotides not matched to a gene: 14. Germline lookup yields CDR1 MNHGY and CDR2 SAAAGT. The CDR3 consists of 17 residues.

This clonotype has a handful of counts. This chain uses TRBV25-1 with TRBJ2-1, with 10 bases lining up with TRBD2. Germline values: CDR1 MGHDK, CDR2 SYGVNS. CDR3 length equals 16 residues. The V and J ends lost 4 bases and 8 bases, in that order; junction bases with no gene match: 11. This CDR3 reads CASSGSGRTLGDEQFF. CDR3 DNA: TGTGCCAGCAGTGGTAGCGGGAGGACCCTAGGGGATGAGCAGTTCTTC.

This clonotype was seen once. The chain uses TRBV15 and TRBJ1-2; the D gene is possibly TRBD1 (5 bases). The CDR3 runs to 16 residues. CDR1 and CDR2 from the germline V gene are LNHNV and YYDKDF (reference sequence). The ends were cut back, 1 base at V and 2 bases at J, with 14 bases in the middle. DNA of the CDR3: TGTGCCACCAGCAGAGGAGGGTTTCAGGGCAACTATGGCTACACCTTC. As protein: CATSRGGFQGNYGYTF.

This chain links TRBV6-2 or TRBV6-3 with TRBJ2-7, with TRBD2 identical over 7 bases. V lost 5 bases and J lost 5; bases outside the gene matches: 9. In germline, CDR1 is MNHEY, CDR2 SVGEGT. The CDR3 contains 14 residues. CDR3 protein: CASSRPWGGDEQYF. For the CDR3, the DNA is TGTGCCAGCAGTCGACCTTGGGGAGGGGACGAGCAGTACTTC.

V is TRBV19 and J is TRBJ1-5; weak D call: TRBD1 (6 bases). Germline CDR1 LNHDA, CDR2 SQIVND (reference sequence). This CDR3 region has 18 residues. V was shortened by 1 base and J by 0 bases, with 16 bases between the two germline ends. Here the CDR3 reads CASSIGSTRTVSNQPQHF. In DNA, the CDR3 is TGTGCCAGTAGTATAGGGTCAACCAGGACAGTTAGCAATCAGCCCCAGCATTTT.

The chain combines TRBV7-4 with TRBJ2-3; TRBD2 matches 8 bases. Germline CDR1 is SGHVT and CDR2 is SQSDAQ. There are 15 residues in the CDR3. V lost 6 bases, J lost 0 bases, and 5 bases stayed unmatched. The chain's CDR3 is CASSQGLGSTDTQYF. In DNA, the CDR3 is TGTGCCAGCAGTCAGGGACTAGGGAGCACAGATACGCAGTATTTT.

The chain employs TRBV6-2 or TRBV6-3 and TRBJ2-7; 7 positions agree with TRBD1. V gave up 10 bases and J gave up 3 bases; unmatched junction bases: 21. In germline, CDR1 is MNHEY, CDR2 SVGEGT. This CDR3 has 17 residues. The CDR3 region has the DNA TGTGCCATCACCTCCCCGTACAGGGCAGGGGGAGTCTACGAGCAGTACTTC. Protein product: CAITSPYRAGGVYEQYF.

The gene calls are TRBV6-8 and TRBJ2-5; 8 bases align to TRBD1. J lost 12 bases, V lost 6 bases, and 15 bases had no gene match. The CDR3 is 14 amino acids. The germline gives CDR1 MNHGY, CDR2 SAAAGT. CDR3 sequence reads: CASSRTGGTPQKYF. The CDR3 DNA reads TGTGCCAGCAGCAGAACAGGGGGAACTCCTCAAAAGTACTTC.

This clonotype was found a few times. In DNA, the CDR3 is TGTGCCAGCAGCTTCAAGGGACCGACCTACGAGCAGTACTTC. Encoded protein: CASSFKGPTYEQYF. V and J are TRBV7-6 and TRBJ2-7, with D perhaps being TRBD1 or TRBD2 (5 bases each). Per the germline V gene, CDR1 is SGHVS and CDR2 is FNYEAQ. This CDR3 has 14 amino acids. Trimming stripped 3 bases from V and 2 bases from J, with 11 bases between.

This clonotype occurred a few times. The gene calls are TRBV6-1 and TRBJ1-6, with D possibly TRBD1 on 6 matching bases. The CDR3 is made up of 13 amino acids. The V end was cut by 7 bases, the J end by 4 bases, with 8 bases between. CDR1 is MNHNS, CDR2 SASEGT, per germline. The CDR3 sequence: CASNGQYNSPLHF. The CDR3 region has the DNA TGTGCCAGCAACGGACAGTATAATTCACCCCTCCACTTT.

The V gene is TRBV6-2 or TRBV6-3, the J gene TRBJ2-4; the D is unclear. V was shortened by 6 bases and J by 7 bases, with 7 bases between the two germline ends. The CDR3 sequence is 11 residues long. In germline, CDR1 is MNHEY, CDR2 SVGEGT. Here the CDR3 reads CASSPANIQYF. The CDR3 region has the DNA TGTGCCAGCAGCCCCGCCAACATTCAGTACTTC.